The 19 T cell receptor beta chains below were found in one sample sequenced in a study of blood T cell repertoires in COVID-19. Here immunoSEQ multiplex PCR was the method, and the copy in TCRdb shows in-frame clones only, minus some. The data contain 150,000 or so clones, approximately 88% of them singletons. The specimen sequenced was PBMCs or T cells enriched from blood (not recorded which). These receptors were collected from a man between 70 and 80 years old who had been exposed to COVID-19.

This chain links TRBV30 with TRBJ1-1; no firm D call. Trimming took off 2 bases at V and 8 bases at J, with 12 bases between the two ends. Germline CDR1 is GTSNPN and CDR2 is SVGIG (reference sequence). The CDR3 sequence is 12 residues long. DNA of the CDR3: TGTGCCTGGAGTCCAGGCCCCGGAGAAGCTTTCTTT. Translation: CAWSPGPGEAFF. The full variable domain, with the rest looked up from reference TRBV30 and TRBJ1-1, is SQTIHQWPATLVQPVGSPLSLECTVEGTSNPNLYWYRQAAGRGLQLLFYSVGIGQISSEVPQNLSASRPQDRQFILSSKKLLLSDSGFYLCAWSPGPGEAFFGQGTRLTVV.

This clone was counted once. This chain's CDR3 is CASSFLPTGKTEAFF. The CDR3 DNA follows: TGTGCCAGCAGTTTCCTCCCGACAGGAAAAACTGAAGCTTTCTTT. J is TRBJ1-1 and V is TRBV6-5, with D possibly being TRBD1 (6 bases). The CDR3 sequence is 15 residues long. Between the trimmed V and J ends, which lost 4 bases and 5 bases, there was a span of 17 bases. The germline gives CDR1 MNHEY, CDR2 SVGAGI.

The rearrangement uses TRBV28 and TRBJ2-4, with D tentatively TRBD2 (6 bases). This CDR3 spans 16 amino acids. CDR1 MDHEN and CDR2 SYDVKM come from the germline V gene. The V and J ends lost 5 bases and 0 bases respectively, with 14 bases between them. CDR3 nucleotides: TGTGCCAGCAGTAACGGGGGAGGCATAGCCAAAAACATTCAGTACTTC. Its protein product is CASSNGGGIAKNIQYF.

The chain joins TRBV27 to TRBJ2-2, with 9 bases aligning to TRBD1. Germline CDR1 and CDR2: MNHEY and SMNVEV (reference sequence). The CDR3 is 15 amino acids. The V and J ends lost 6 bases and 7 bases, in that order; junction bases with no gene match: 9. DNA of the CDR3: TGTGCCAGCAGCCATAACAGGGGGCCAGGCGGGGAGCTGTTTTTT. Its protein product is CASSHNRGPGGELFF.

This chain joins TRBV7-9 and TRBJ1-2, with D possibly matching TRBD1 (6 bases). The CDR3 loop spans 15 amino acids. Germline V gene data show CDR1 as SEHNR and CDR2 as FQNEAQ (reference sequence). With 4 bases removed from V and 2 bases from J, the gap between germline ends came to 14 bases. The CDR3 protein is CASSSYRTGNYGYTF. The CDR3 DNA follows: TGTGCCAGCAGCTCTTACAGAACAGGGAACTATGGCTACACCTTC.

The chain links TRBV5-5 to TRBJ1-1; the D is unclear. The ends were cut back, 1 base at V and 7 bases at J, with 14 bases in the middle. Germline-derived CDR1 and CDR2 are SGHKS and YYEKEE (reference sequence). The CDR3 sequence is 14 residues long. The chain's CDR3 is CASSLRTGGDEAFF. The CDR3 DNA follows: TGTGCCAGCAGCTTGAGGACCGGAGGAGATGAAGCTTTCTTT.

The gene calls are TRBV7-8 and TRBJ1-5; the D is unclear. V was cut by 5 bases and J by 3 bases, with 8 bases left in between. Germline CDR1 reads SGHVS; CDR2 reads FQNEAQ. The CDR3 has 13 amino acids. Here the CDR3 DNA reads TGTGCCAGCAGCCGGGTCTACAATCAGCCCCAGCATTTT. Residues: CASSRVYNQPQHF.

The CDR3 reads CASGETNEKLFF. The CDR3, as DNA: TGTGCCAGCGGTGAGACTAATGAAAAACTGTTTTTT. The rearrangement joins TRBV19 to TRBJ1-4; D gene uncertain. This CDR3 is built from 12 residues. Trimming pared 9 bases from V and 2 bases from J, leaving 7 bases between. Germline-derived CDR1 and CDR2 are LNHDA and SQIVND (reference sequence).

The chain links TRBV5-1 to TRBJ2-1; D is perhaps TRBD1 (5 bases). Germline V lookup: CDR1 SGHRS, CDR2 YFSETQ. The CDR3 is 15 amino acids. V lost 4 bases and J lost 4, with 15 bases in between. CDR3 amino acids: CASSAVLDSYNEQFF. As DNA, the CDR3 is TGCGCCAGCAGCGCCGTTTTAGACAGTTACAATGAGCAGTTCTTC.

This chain joins TRBV10-3 and TRBJ1-1; 7 bases match TRBD1. Germline CDR1 and CDR2: ENHRY and SYGVKD. After removal of 6 bases from V and 1 base from J, the junction contained 5 bases not matched to a gene. The CDR3 has 14 amino acids. The DNA for the CDR3 is TGTGCCATCAGCCGGACAGGTGGGAACACTGAAGCTTTCTTT. Amino acids: CAISRTGGNTEAFF.

The chain has TRBV7-9 and TRBJ1-5, with D unclear. The germline V gene has CDR1 SEHNR and CDR2 FQNEAQ (reference sequence). Deletions cut 3 bases from V and 3 bases from J, with 9 bases between. CDR3 length equals 14 residues. This chain's CDR3 is CASSFAGNNQPQHF. The CDR3 bases are TGTGCCAGCAGCTTTGCAGGAAACAATCAGCCCCAGCATTTT.

The chain recombines TRBV6-5 with TRBJ1-4; D unresolved. The CDR3 runs 12 residues. The germline V and J ends were trimmed by 6 bases and 11 bases, with 13 bases remaining between them. CDR1 and CDR2 from the germline V gene are MNHEY and SVGAGI. The CDR3, as DNA: TGTGCCAGCAGCGTCCCTCGAGCGAAACTGTTTTTT. Its translation is CASSVPRAKLFF.

The chain uses TRBV5-5 and TRBJ2-2; 9 bases are a match to TRBD1. The CDR3 consists of 14 residues. The germline V gene has CDR1 SGHKS and CDR2 YYEKEE (reference sequence). The trim removed 4 bases at V and 6 bases at J, leaving 4 bases unmatched. The DNA of the CDR3 is TGTGCCAGCAGCCCACGGGACAGGGCCGGGGAGCTGTTTTTT. It codes for CASSPRDRAGELFF.

As for this clone: At one of its ends the junction is not consistent with the germline gene, which may arise from a read error. The rearrangement joins TRBV9 to TRBJ1-6; TRBD1 aligns across 7 bases. CDR1 SGDLS and CDR2 YYNGEE come from the germline V gene. This CDR3 has 14 residues. Here the CDR3 DNA reads TGTACCAGCAGCGCAGGGGGCTATAATTCACCCCTCCACTTT. Protein sequence: CTSSAGGYNSPLHF.

The chain links TRBV28 to TRBJ1-2, with a weak D call TRBD1 (6 bases). The CDR3 is 14 amino acids. The ends were cut back, 3 bases at V and 2 bases at J, with 10 bases in the middle. Germline-derived CDR1 and CDR2 are MDHEN and SYDVKM. DNA for the CDR3: TGTGCCAGCAGTTTTCAGGGGACCAACTATGGCTACACCTTC. This sequence encodes CASSFQGTNYGYTF.

The gene calls are TRBV11-2 and TRBJ2-1; 13 bases are shared with TRBD2. Germline V gene lookup returns CDR1 SGHAT and CDR2 FQNNGV. With V trimmed by 3 bases and J by 7 bases, 6 bases remained unmatched. The CDR3 contains 16 residues. CDR3 in DNA: TGTGCCAGCAGCTTCCGTGGACTAGCGGGGGTAAATGAGCAGTTCTTC. It is translated as CASSFRGLAGVNEQFF.

The V gene is TRBV6-5, the J gene TRBJ2-7; 10 positions agree with TRBD2. Trimming removed 6 bases from V and 6 bases from J; junction bases left unmatched: 8. This CDR3 spans 14 amino acids. The germline gives CDR1 MNHEY, CDR2 SVGAGI. The CDR3, as DNA: TGTGCCAGCAGCCCGGGACTAGCGAGTCGCGAGCAGTACTTC. Its translation: CASSPGLASREQYF.

This clone was recorded once. This chain joins TRBV11-2 and TRBJ1-4; D possibly corresponds to TRBD1 (6 bases). V lost 0 bases, J lost 10 bases, and 18 bases lay in between. Germline V gene lookup returns CDR1 SGHAT and CDR2 FQNNGV. CDR3 length: 16 amino acids. CDR3 amino acids: CASSLEPGGAGGKLFF. The DNA for the CDR3 is TGTGCCAGCAGCTTAGAGCCCGGGGGGGCAGGCGGAAAACTGTTTTTT.

The chain links TRBV30 to TRBJ1-1, with D possibly matching TRBD1 (5 bases). Germline V gene data show CDR1 as GTSNPN and CDR2 as SVGIG (reference sequence). Deletions cut 0 bases from V and 11 bases from J, with 13 bases between. The CDR3 has 12 amino acids. The chain's CDR3 is CAWSVGGAGAFF. The CDR3 nucleotides are TGTGCCTGGAGTGTGGGTGGGGCAGGTGCTTTCTTT.